What follows are 13 T cell receptor beta chains derived from one specimen sequenced in a study of breast tumors, draining lymph nodes, adjacent tissues. TCRdb ran MiXCR on the multiplex PCR reads and lists one entry per CDR3 protein. The sample records around 130,000 distinct CDR3 sequences, 21% being singletons. The lymph nodes were axillary draining lymph nodes from breast cancer patients. The sample taken for sequencing was axillary lymph node tissue. Receptors originate from a female donor with breast cancer. Some clones in this sample may be carry-over from other donors' samples.

This clonotype was observed many times. This chain joins TRBV3-1 and TRBJ1-4; the D is unclear. V lost 3 bases and J 7 bases, leaving 12 bases between the germline ends. The CDR3 has 14 residues. Per germline, CDR1 LGHDT and CDR2 YNNKEL (reference sequence). In nucleotides, the CDR3 is TGTGCCAGCAGCCATCGGGAGAGACCTGAAAAACTGTTTTTT. Encoded protein: CASSHRERPEKLFF.

This clonotype was picked up a small number of times. Given a much more abundant clone one base away, this may be a read error. The chain couples TRBV15 to TRBJ1-4; D call uncertain. The germline V gene has CDR1 LNHNV and CDR2 YYDKDF (reference sequence). The CDR3 covers 12 residues. The CDR3 nucleotides are TGTGCCACCAGCGGAGAGGCGGAAAAACTGTTTTTT. It yields the protein CATSGEAEKLFF.

This chain connects TRBV7-2 to TRBJ2-1; 8 positions match TRBD2. The CDR3 has 15 residues. Unmatched junction bases numbered 8, after V lost 5 bases and J lost 5 bases. CDR1 is SGHTA and CDR2 is FQGNSA in the germline V gene. The DNA of the CDR3 is TGTGCCAGCAGCCCCGGGACTAGGGCTGACAATGAGCAGTTCTTC. As protein: CASSPGTRADNEQFF.

At least ten counts were recorded for this clonotype. The rearrangement uses TRBV10-3 and TRBJ2-3, with 7 bases that match TRBD2. CDR3 length: 15 amino acids. Germline lookup yields CDR1 ENHRY and CDR2 SYGVKD. V dropped 11 bases and J dropped 4; count of bases not matched to a gene: 15. CDR3: CAVSGVSGTADTQYF. The CDR3 region has the DNA TGTGCCGTCTCCGGAGTAAGCGGGACTGCAGATACGCAGTATTTT.

This clonotype appeared many times. The chain recombines TRBV5-4 with TRBJ2-2, with 11 bases identical to TRBD1. After removal of 2 bases from V and 4 bases from J, the junction contained 1 base not matched to a gene. Germline assignment: CDR1 SGHNT and CDR2 YYREEE (reference sequence). The CDR3 is 15 amino acids. CDR3 region: CASSFGQGATGELFF. DNA for the CDR3: TGTGCCAGCAGCTTCGGACAGGGGGCCACCGGGGAGCTGTTTTTT.

This clonotype was seen at least ten times. The chain recombines TRBV19 with TRBJ2-1; D may be TRBD1 (6 bases). Germline CDR1 and CDR2: LNHDA and SQIVND (reference sequence). This CDR3 contains 14 residues. Trimming removed 5 bases from V and 10 bases from J, with 18 bases in between. DNA for the CDR3: TGTGCCAGTAGTTCAGGACAGTCCAGGGTGGAGCAGTTCTTC. Translation: CASSSGQSRVEQFF.

To note about this clonotype: This could be a read error, since a much larger clone is one nucleotide away. The rearrangement links TRBV24-1 to TRBJ2-1; the match to TRBD2 covers 10 bases. Germline V gene data show CDR1 as KGHDR and CDR2 as SFDVKD. This CDR3 comprises 17 residues. The CDR3 spells CATSERSGLAAYNELFF. The CDR3 DNA reads TGTGCCACCAGTGAACGGAGCGGACTAGCGGCATACAATGAGCTGTTCTTC.

There are a few counts of this clonotype. This sequence joins TRBV28 and TRBJ1-3, with 7 positions matching TRBD1. This CDR3 is built from 16 residues. Germline V gene lookup returns CDR1 MDHEN and CDR2 SYDVKM. Trimming took 7 bases from V and 0 from J; bases not matched to a gene: 9. CDR3 sequence reads: CASKPGGTASGNTIYF. The CDR3 DNA follows: TGTGCCAGCAAACCTGGCGGGACAGCCTCTGGAAACACCATATATTTT.

This clonotype was detected many times. The chain joins TRBV14 to TRBJ2-7; tentatively, D is TRBD1 or TRBD2 (5 bases each). V was clipped by 1 base and J by 3 bases, with 13 bases between them. This CDR3 is 15 amino acids long. Looked up from germline, CDR1 is SGHDN and CDR2 is FVKESK. CDR3 protein: CASSQAGTLGYEQYF. The DNA for the CDR3 is TGTGCCAGCAGCCAAGCCGGGACCCTAGGCTACGAGCAGTACTTC.

The rearrangement joins TRBV5-5 to TRBJ2-7; 10 positions agree with TRBD2. Germline values: CDR1 SGHKS, CDR2 YYEKEE (reference sequence). The CDR3 covers 16 residues. Trimming at V came to 1 base and at J to 0 bases, leaving 4 bases not matched to a gene. Here the CDR3 reads CASSLRAGGVSYEQYF. The CDR3 nucleotides read TGTGCCAGCAGCTTGAGAGCGGGAGGGGTCTCCTACGAGCAGTACTTC.

The sample holds many counts of this clonotype. The gene calls are TRBV4-2 and TRBJ2-7, with D uncertain. Germline CDR1 and CDR2: LGHNA and YNFKEQ. V was trimmed by 1 base and J by 3 bases, leaving 16 bases between them. CDR3 length equals 16 residues. The CDR3 region has the DNA TGTGCCAGCAGCCAAGTTTCCCAGCCCTACGTCTACGAGCAGTACTTC. Translating gives CASSQVSQPYVYEQYF.

The sample holds many counts of this clonotype. The V and J genes are TRBV6-5 and TRBJ2-3, with 7 bases lining up with TRBD2. This CDR3 is 13 amino acids long. Germline assignment: CDR1 MNHEY and CDR2 SVGAGI. V lost 8 bases, J lost 5 bases, and 7 bases stayed unmatched. The CDR3 is CASGRGSGDTQYF. DNA of the CDR3: TGTGCCAGCGGCCGCGGGAGCGGAGATACGCAGTATTTT.

This clonotype showed up many times. V and J are TRBV2 and TRBJ2-7; maybe TRBD1 (6 bases). Per germline, CDR1 SNHLY and CDR2 FYNNEI. This CDR3 has 13 residues. The V end was cut by 4 bases, the J end by 5 bases, with 12 bases between. The CDR3 DNA sequence: TGTGCCAGCAGTGGACGACGGGACAACGAGCAGTACTTC. Amino acid sequence: CASSGRRDNEQYF. Filled out from reference TRBV2 and TRBJ2-7, the complete variable domain reads EPEVTQTPSHQVTQMGQEVILRCVPISNHLYFYWYRQILGQKVEFLVSFYNNEISEKSEIFDDQFSVERPDGSNFTLKIRSTKLEDSAMYFCASSGRRDNEQYFGPGTRLTVT.